The subject of this entry is one T cell receptor beta chain. Its antigen is as yet unknown. Reasons for excluding patients were uncontrolled infection, other autoimmune disease, pregnancy or lactation. Used for diagnoses were clinical symptoms, serum thyroxine and TRAb, thyroid ultrasound and orbital computed tomography. RNA transcripts were the template for amplifying TCR beta CDR3 regions. Primed by the HTBI set, a first-round RT-PCR was run on the TCR CDR3. MiXCR was run by TCRdb on the multiplex PCR reads, yielding one entry per CDR3 protein. The data contain approximately 300,000 distinct CDR3 sequences, over 15% of them singletons. The source of the sample is a study of T cells in Graves' hyperthyroidism and ophthalmopathy. General observations from the study: In the analysis, a 13 V-J model separated ophthalmopathy from stable hyperthyroidism. Researchers found most expanded thyroid clonotypes above 0.001 in blood as well.

Losses at the gene ends were 5 bases for V and 7 bases for J; bases not matched to a gene: 11. CDR3 length: 15 amino acids. Germline CDR1 is KGHSH and CDR2 is LQKENI. This TCR was sampled from a woman in her sixties with Graves' ophthalmopathy. The V and J genes are TRBV18 and TRBJ1-5; 7 bases match TRBD1. Sequencing was carried out using blood. The CDR3 DNA is TGTGCCAGCTCATCGACGACAGGGAGGTCCCAGCCCCAGCATTTT. Translated: CASSSTTGRSQPQHF.